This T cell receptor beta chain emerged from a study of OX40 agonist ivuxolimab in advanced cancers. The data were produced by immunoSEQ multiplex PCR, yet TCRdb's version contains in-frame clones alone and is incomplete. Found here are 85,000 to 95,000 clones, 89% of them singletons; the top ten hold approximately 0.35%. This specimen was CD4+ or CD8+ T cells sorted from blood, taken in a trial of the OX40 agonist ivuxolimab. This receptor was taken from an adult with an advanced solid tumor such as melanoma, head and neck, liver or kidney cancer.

CDR3 residues: CASSLRTGASTDTQYF. Written as DNA, the CDR3 is TGTGCCAGCAGCTTAAGAACGGGAGCCTCCACAGATACGCAGTATTTT. The chain links TRBV7-3 to TRBJ2-3, with D possibly TRBD2 on 6 matching bases. Germline loops: CDR1 SGHTA, CDR2 FQGTGA. V lost 1 base and J lost 2, with 13 bases in between. This CDR3 comprises 16 residues.